A single T cell receptor beta chain is shown here with its context. Its antigen is unknown. The CDR3 contains 14 residues. The V and J ends lost 2 bases and 8 bases respectively, with 13 bases between them. Germline CDR1 is SGHRS and CDR2 is YFSETQ. Sequenced material consisted of expressed TCRB transcripts (all of the isolated RNA was reverse transcribed). Measured with immunoSEQ multiplex PCR; TCRdb has only the in-frame clones, and not every one. The profile covers fewer than 650,000 clones, with around 15% appearing a single time and 0.09% to 0.095% taken by the ten largest. This specimen belongs to a study of beta chain features in type 1 diabetes. The study's findings and limits: Any PCR bias toward short templates would affect both groups alike. For type 1 diabetes patients, VDJ junctions showed fewer insertions and more deletions.

CD45RO/CCR7/CD25/CD127/CD95/CD27 separated CD4+ naive, central memory, regulatory and stem cell-like memory cells by sorting. Populations obtained by sorting all exceeded 95% purity. This TCR was recovered from a man aged 18 to 30 in good health. The sample consisted of naive CD4+ T cells from blood. This chain uses TRBV5-1 with TRBJ1-4, with D tentatively TRBD1 (5 bases). CDR3 coding DNA: TGCGCCAGCAGCTTAGGCAGGGAAAAGGAAAAACTGTTTTTT. The encoded protein is CASSLGREKEKLFF. The full variable domain, its missing parts supplied by reference TRBV5-1 and TRBJ1-4, is KAGVTQTPRYLIKTRGQQVTLSCSPISGHRSVSWYQQTPGQGLQFLFEYFSETQRNKGNFPGRFSGRQFSNSRSEMNVSTLELGDSALYLCASSLGREKEKLFFGSGTQLSVL.